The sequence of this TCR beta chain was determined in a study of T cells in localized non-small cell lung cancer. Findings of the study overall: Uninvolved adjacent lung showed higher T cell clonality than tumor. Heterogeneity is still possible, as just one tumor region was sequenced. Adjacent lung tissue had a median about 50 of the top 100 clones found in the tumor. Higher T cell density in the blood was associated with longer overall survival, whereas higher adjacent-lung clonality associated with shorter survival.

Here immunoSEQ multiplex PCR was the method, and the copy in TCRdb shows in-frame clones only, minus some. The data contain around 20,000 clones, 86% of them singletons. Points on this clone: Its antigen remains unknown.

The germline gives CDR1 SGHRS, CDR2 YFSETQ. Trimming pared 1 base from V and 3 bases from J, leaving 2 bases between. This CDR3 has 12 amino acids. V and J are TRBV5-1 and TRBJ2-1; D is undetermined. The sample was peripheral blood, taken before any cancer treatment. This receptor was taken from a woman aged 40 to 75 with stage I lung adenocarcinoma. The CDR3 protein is CASSLNYNEQFF. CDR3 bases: TGCGCCAGCAGCTTGAACTACAATGAGCAGTTCTTC.